The rows below give T cell receptor beta chains drawn from one sample of a study of early T cells in non-severe SARS-CoV-2 infection. TCRdb re-derived calls from the 5' RACE reads in MiXCR, one entry per CDR3 protein. This sample has about 77,000 distinct CDR3 sequences, with about 12% found just once. The source material was whole blood, sampled at baseline. Source of these receptors: an adult who was a healthcare worker with PCR-confirmed SARS-CoV-2 infection or an uninfected control (not recorded which). The donor label of this sample is uncertain. CDR3s include the opening cysteine and the closing phenylalanine or tryptophan. Fields, in order: J gene, D gene, V gene, clone size, CDR3 protein, CDR3 DNA. D genes are given only for firm matches. Expanded clones are given a class, and other clones once, few, many or no size at all.

TRBJ2-7,TRBD1,TRBV6-2/TRBV6-3,few,CASSYAEQGGYEQYF,TGTGCCAGCAGTTACGCCGAACAGGGGGGCTACGAGCAGTACTTC
TRBJ2-7,-,TRBV20-1,few,CSASRERGYYEQYF,TGCAGTGCTAGTCGGGAACGGGGGTACTACGAGCAGTACTTC
TRBJ2-5,TRBD1,TRBV20-1,many,CSAEVPKGQLVETQYF,TGCAGTGCCGAGGTACCAAAGGGACAGTTAGTAGAGACCCAGTACTTC
TRBJ2-5,-,TRBV20-1,-,CSARDGRRETQYF,TGCAGTGCTAGAGATGGCCGCCGGGAGACCCAGTACTTC
TRBJ2-4,-,TRBV19,-,CASADRTGNIQYF,TGTGCCAGTGCCGACAGGACCGGGAACATTCAGTACTTC
TRBJ1-1,TRBD1,TRBV20-1,many,CSARDRGRSEAFF,TGCAGTGCTAGGGACAGGGGGCGGTCTGAAGCTTTCTTT
TRBJ2-7,-,TRBV24-1,few,CATSGPIVTGTYEQYF,TGTGCCACCAGTGGCCCTATAGTTACAGGGACCTACGAGCAGTACTTC
TRBJ1-2,TRBD1,TRBV6-6,few,CASRQAPTGGGYTF,TGTGCCAGCAGGCAAGCCCCCACAGGGGGTGGCTACACCTTC
TRBJ2-3,-,TRBV10-3,few,CAISEAPSGRRADTQYF,TGTGCCATCAGTGAAGCCCCCTCAGGGAGGAGGGCAGATACGCAGTATTTT
TRBJ2-5,-,TRBV12-3/TRBV12-4,few,CASSLGRKETQYF,TGTGCCAGCAGTTTAGGGCGTAAAGAGACCCAGTACTTC
TRBJ2-7,-,TRBV14,-,CASSQDATRFEQYF,TGTGCCAGCAGCCAAGATGCTACCAGGTTCGAGCAGTACTTC
TRBJ2-2,-,TRBV9,-,CASSVGGAVSTGELFF,TGTGCCAGCAGCGTAGGGGGGGCGGTTAGCACCGGGGAGCTGTTTTTT
TRBJ2-1,-,TRBV27,-,CASGRRDNEQFF,TGTGCCAGCGGTAGACGAGACAATGAGCAGTTCTTC
TRBJ1-2,-,TRBV7-9,-,CASSLVSRVNGYTF,TGTGCCAGCAGCTTAGTCTCCAGGGTGAATGGCTACACCTTC
TRBJ1-5,TRBD1,TRBV2,many,CASSSSYGTGDRQPQHF,TGTGCCAGCAGTTCTTCCTACGGGACAGGGGATCGACAGCCCCAGCATTTT
TRBJ2-1,-,TRBV29-1,few,CSVDRTHEQFF,TGCAGCGTTGACCGTACCCATGAGCAGTTCTTC
TRBJ1-1,-,TRBV14,many,CASSGYAEAFF,TGTGCCAGCAGCGGGTACGCTGAAGCTTTCTTT
TRBJ2-2,-,TRBV6-2/TRBV6-3,few,CASRLTEALTGELFF,TGTGCCAGCAGGTTGACAGAAGCTTTAACCGGGGAGCTGTTTTTT
TRBJ1-1,-,TRBV7-9,-,CASREGSLAEAFF,TGTGCCAGCAGGGAAGGGAGTTTGGCTGAAGCTTTCTTT
TRBJ1-2,-,TRBV18,many,CASSPSAGLNYGYTF,TGTGCCAGCTCACCATCGGCAGGGCTTAACTATGGCTACACCTTC
TRBJ1-1,TRBD1,TRBV6-5,many,CASSYSIIARGRGIHTEAFF,TGTGCCAGCAGTTACTCGATCATTGCAAGGGGGCGAGGAATTCACACTGAAGCTTTCTTT
TRBJ2-2,-,TRBV10-3,many,CAISRLPPIGTASLEGTGELFF,TGTGCCATCTCAAGACTCCCTCCAATTGGGACGGCCAGCCTAGAGGGGACCGGGGAGCTGTTTTTT
TRBJ2-3,TRBD2,TRBV15,-,CATSREGTSGRGTNTQYF,TGTGCCACCAGCAGAGAAGGGACTAGCGGGAGAGGCACAAATACGCAGTATTTT
TRBJ2-5,-,TRBV27,many,CASSTRDGRVETQYF,TGTGCCAGCAGTACCCGGGACGGTCGTGTAGAGACCCAGTACTTC
TRBJ2-1,-,TRBV5-1,few,CASSLQLGTNYNEQFF,TGCGCCAGCAGCTTGCAGTTAGGGACCAACTACAATGAGCAGTTCTTC
TRBJ1-5,-,TRBV7-2,-,CASSLARGVGNQPQHF,TGTGCCAGCAGCTTAGCGCGGGGTGTTGGCAATCAGCCCCAGCATTTT
TRBJ1-4,-,TRBV7-6,-,CASSSTFFTGQKLFF,TGTGCCAGCAGCTCCACATTTTTCACCGGGCAAAAACTGTTTTTT
TRBJ2-1,TRBD2,TRBV20-1,many,CSAETPWAGGTSYNEQFF,TGCAGTGCTGAGACACCGTGGGCGGGAGGGACCTCCTACAATGAGCAGTTCTTC
TRBJ2-1,-,TRBV10-3,many,CAIAGHTSSYNEQFF,TGTGCCATCGCGGGGCATACGAGCTCCTACAATGAGCAGTTCTTC
TRBJ1-1,-,TRBV10-3,many,CAISGPEGRTEAFF,TGTGCCATCAGTGGACCGGAGGGTAGAACTGAAGCTTTCTTT
TRBJ2-1,TRBD2,TRBV18,few,CASSRRLAVTYNEQFF,TGTGCCAGCTCACGGAGACTAGCGGTAACCTACAATGAGCAGTTCTTC
TRBJ2-5,-,TRBV19,many,CASGSSYQETQYF,TGTGCCAGCGGGAGCTCGTACCAAGAGACCCAGTACTTC
TRBJ1-4,-,TRBV3-1,few,CASSSSGDNEKLFF,TGTGCCAGCAGCTCATCTGGGGATAATGAAAAACTGTTTTTT
TRBJ1-5,TRBD1,TRBV13,few,CASSLGTGDQPQHF,TGTGCCAGCAGCTTAGGGACAGGGGATCAGCCCCAGCATTTT
TRBJ2-7,TRBD1,TRBV6-5,many,CASRRDSNYEQYF,TGTGCCAGCAGGAGGGACAGCAACTACGAGCAGTACTTC
TRBJ1-6,TRBD1,TRBV11-2,-,CASSPDRGGSPLHF,TGTGCCAGCAGCCCAGACAGGGGCGGTTCACCCCTCCACTTT
TRBJ2-7,TRBD2,TRBV18,-,CASSPGLVFEQYF,TGTGCCAGCTCACCCGGACTAGTTTTCGAGCAGTACTTC
TRBJ2-1,-,TRBV18,-,CASSPTYNEQFF,TGTGCCAGCTCACCAACCTACAATGAGCAGTTCTTC
TRBJ2-2,-,TRBV6-6,-,CASSPFGTGELFF,TGTGCCAGCAGCCCTTTTGGCACCGGGGAGCTGTTTTTT
TRBJ1-2,TRBD1,TRBV3-1,few,CASSQEPPYQGGSEGFYGYTF,TGTGCCAGCAGCCAAGAGCCCCCGTATCAGGGGGGAAGTGAGGGCTTCTATGGCTACACCTTC
TRBJ1-5,TRBD1,TRBV2,few,CASSGTGGNQPQHF,TGTGCCAGCAGTGGGACAGGTGGCAATCAGCCCCAGCATTTT